A single sample is the source of the 29 T cell receptor beta chains below, sequenced in a study of blood T cell repertoires in COVID-19. The table came from immunoSEQ multiplex PCR; TCRdb's copy has only in-frame clones and leaves some out. The table includes roughly 46,000 clones, around 85% detected once. Sequencing used peripheral blood. Receptors were obtained from a human donor in a cohort sampled during active COVID-19. The donor label of this sample is uncertain.

CDR3 DNA: TGCGCCAGCAGCTTGGGGTCGGGGGGATCGCGGGAGACCCAGTACTTC. Translated: CASSLGSGGSRETQYF. The chain combines TRBV5-1 with TRBJ2-5; TRBD2 matches 7 bases. Germline V gives CDR1 SGHRS, CDR2 YFSETQ. Trimming removed 0 bases from V and 5 bases from J; junction bases left unmatched: 10. This CDR3 has 16 residues. Drawing the rest from reference TRBV5-1 and TRBJ2-5, the complete variable domain is KAGVTQTPRYLIKTRGQQVTLSCSPISGHRSVSWYQQTPGQGLQFLFEYFSETQRNKGNFPGRFSGRQFSNSRSEMNVSTLELGDSALYLCASSLGSGGSRETQYFGPGTRLLVL.

This chain uses TRBV13 with TRBJ1-6; the D is unclear. Germline loops: CDR1 PRHDT, CDR2 FYEKMQ (reference sequence). Trimming pared 5 bases from V and 10 bases from J, leaving 18 bases between. The CDR3 runs 15 residues. As DNA, the CDR3 is TGTGCCAGCAGCCCCCGGTCCAGAGGGCGATCACCCCTCCACTTT. Amino acids: CASSPRSRGRSPLHF.

The genes are TRBV6-5 and TRBJ2-2; D unclear. V was trimmed by 8 bases and J by 4 bases, leaving 8 bases between them. The CDR3 has 12 residues. Germline loops: CDR1 MNHEY, CDR2 SVGAGI. The CDR3 DNA follows: TGTGCCAGCGTCTTCGGCACCGGGGAGCTGTTTTTT. Its translation: CASVFGTGELFF.

This clone has only a few counts. This chain connects TRBV6-5 to TRBJ1-3, with TRBD1 identical over 8 bases. The CDR3 spans 14 residues. Germline-derived CDR1 and CDR2 are MNHEY and SVGAGI. V gave up 6 bases and J gave up 3 bases; unmatched junction bases: 4. The CDR3 region is CASSDRGGGNTIYF. DNA of the CDR3: TGTGCCAGCAGCGACAGGGGAGGTGGAAACACCATATATTTT.

J is TRBJ2-1 and V is TRBV11-2; 10 positions agree with TRBD2. J lost 6 bases, V lost 5 bases, and 7 bases had no gene match. This CDR3 contains 15 residues. Per the germline V gene, CDR1 is SGHAT and CDR2 is FQNNGV. In DNA form, the CDR3 reads TGTGCCAGCAGCCTGAGCGGGGGGGCCTTCAATGAGCAGTTCTTC. It translates to CASSLSGGAFNEQFF. The full variable domain, with the rest looked up from reference TRBV11-2 and TRBJ2-1, is EAGVAQSPRYKIIEKRQSVAFWCNPISGHATLYWYQQILGQGPKLLIQFQNNGVVDDSQLPKDRFSAERLKGVDSTLKIQPAKLEDSAVYLCASSLSGGAFNEQFFGPGTRLTVL.

This chain uses TRBV5-5 with TRBJ2-5; no definite D call. CDR1 and CDR2 from the germline V gene are SGHKS and YYEKEE (reference sequence). Trimming cost V 0 bases and J 4 bases, with 10 bases left between them. The CDR3 consists of 14 residues. CDR3 amino acids: CASSLVLVLETQYF. CDR3 nucleotide sequence: TGTGCCAGCAGCTTGGTTCTAGTGTTAGAGACCCAGTACTTC.

The chain has TRBV24-1 and TRBJ1-1, with TRBD1 as a possible D gene (6 bases). Germline CDR1 reads KGHDR; CDR2 reads SFDVKD. V was shortened by 2 bases and J by 3 bases, with 12 bases between the two germline ends. This CDR3 spans 15 amino acids. The CDR3 sequence is CATSDSRGGDTEAFF. The CDR3 region has the DNA TGTGCCACCAGTGATTCCCGAGGGGGGGACACTGAAGCTTTCTTT.

This clone showed up just a few times. The chain employs TRBV5-6 and TRBJ1-5, with D perhaps matching TRBD1 (5 bases). This CDR3 contains 14 residues. Trimming cost V 0 bases and J 6 bases, with 10 bases left between them. Germline CDR1 SGHDT, CDR2 YYEEEE. The CDR3, as DNA: TGTGCCAGCAGCTTGGGCGAAACAGGTCAGCCCCAGCATTTT. Translation: CASSLGETGQPQHF.

Only one count was recorded for this clone. The V gene is TRBV15, the J gene TRBJ2-7; possible D gene TRBD2, 5 bases. The CDR3 is made up of 15 amino acids. The germline CDR1 and CDR2 sequences are LNHNV and YYDKDF (reference sequence). Deletions cut 9 bases from V and 0 bases from J, with 18 bases between. The CDR3: CATSGDLRDSYEQYF. CDR3 sequence (DNA): TGTGCCACGAGCGGTGATCTAAGAGACTCCTACGAGCAGTACTTC.

Of note for this clone: Other DNA sequences within the sample encode an identical CDR3. The rearrangement joins TRBV5-1 to TRBJ2-5; TRBD2 matches 8 bases. Germline CDR1 SGHRS, CDR2 YFSETQ. Trimming removed 4 bases from V and 5 bases from J; junction bases left unmatched: 7. The CDR3 totals 14 residues. CDR3 sequence reads: CASSLSGGAETQYF. The CDR3 bases are TGCGCCAGCAGCCTGAGCGGGGGAGCGGAGACCCAGTACTTC. The variable domain in full, completed from reference TRBV5-1 and TRBJ2-5, reads KAGVTQTPRYLIKTRGQQVTLSCSPISGHRSVSWYQQTPGQGLQFLFEYFSETQRNKGNFPGRFSGRQFSNSRSEMNVSTLELGDSALYLCASSLSGGAETQYFGPGTRLLVL.

The chain uses TRBV6-2 or TRBV6-3 and TRBJ2-2; no firm D call. Germline V gives CDR1 MNHEY, CDR2 SVGEGT. The CDR3 runs to 17 residues. V was pared by 0 bases and J by 0 bases, with 11 bases between. CDR3 nucleotide sequence: TGTGCCAGCAGTTACTCGTCACAGTTCGCGAACACCGGGGAGCTGTTTTTT. Amino acid sequence: CASSYSSQFANTGELFF.

This chain joins TRBV4-2 and TRBJ2-7; 12 nucleotides line up with TRBD2. Germline V CDR1 and CDR2: LGHNA, YNFKEQ. The CDR3 runs 14 residues. The J segment lost 6 bases and the V segment lost 0 bases, leaving 0 bases of the junction unmatched. The CDR3 here is CASSQETSGGEQYF. Here the CDR3 DNA reads TGTGCCAGCAGCCAAGAGACTAGCGGGGGCGAGCAGTACTTC.

This chain joins TRBV15 and TRBJ1-5, with D possibly TRBD1 on 5 matching bases. The length of the CDR3 is 15 residues. V lost 0 bases, J lost 4 bases, and 10 bases lay in between. The V gene's germline CDR1 is LNHNV and CDR2 YYDKDF (reference sequence). CDR3 nucleotides: TGTGCCACCAGCAGAGATTACAGGTCGAATCAGCCCCAGCATTTT. Encoded protein: CATSRDYRSNQPQHF.

The gene calls are TRBV9 and TRBJ2-1; tentative D call: TRBD1 (8 bases). The V gene's germline CDR1 is SGDLS and CDR2 YYNGEE. The CDR3 length is 15 residues. Between the trimmed V and J ends, which lost 3 bases and 5 bases, there was a span of 15 bases. CDR3 sequence (DNA): TGTGCCAGCAGCGCACAGGGGGGGGATAACAATGAGCAGTTCTTC. Protein: CASSAQGGDNNEQFF.

The V gene is TRBV28, the J gene TRBJ2-4, with unresolved D. Germline V gene lookup returns CDR1 MDHEN and CDR2 SYDVKM. V was clipped by 5 bases and J by 0 bases, with 11 bases between them. CDR3 length: 15 amino acids. CDR3 in amino acids: CASSGRVRAKNIQYF. As DNA, the CDR3 is TGTGCCAGCAGTGGCCGGGTACGAGCCAAAAACATTCAGTACTTC.

The chain couples TRBV20-1 to TRBJ2-7; D gene ambiguous. Per germline, CDR1 DFQATT and CDR2 SNEGSKA (reference sequence). With 1 base removed from V and 7 bases from J, the gap between germline ends came to 8 bases. The CDR3 extends over 11 amino acids. CDR3 sequence reads: CSARGPREQYF. The CDR3 DNA is TGCAGTGCTAGAGGGCCGCGGGAGCAGTACTTC.

The table lists this clone with a few counts. The rearrangement joins TRBV9 to TRBJ1-3, with D perhaps TRBD1 (6 bases). Trimming removed 0 bases from V and 0 bases from J, with 10 bases in between. CDR1 is SGDLS, CDR2 YYNGEE, per germline. The CDR3 has 16 amino acids. The DNA for the CDR3 is TGTGCCAGCAGCGTAGAGGACAGAACCTCTGGAAACACCATATATTTT. This sequence encodes CASSVEDRTSGNTIYF.

The chain uses TRBV5-5 and TRBJ2-2; 14 positions match TRBD2. With V trimmed by 3 bases and J by 3 bases, 4 bases remained unmatched. The CDR3 contains 17 residues. From germline, CDR1 is SGHKS and CDR2 YYEKEE (reference sequence). CDR3 sequence (DNA): TGTGCCAGCAGCTCCCGACTAGCGGGGGGGGACACCGGGGAGCTGTTTTTT. Amino acid sequence: CASSSRLAGGDTGELFF. The full variable domain, with the rest looked up from reference TRBV5-5 and TRBJ2-2, is DAGVTQSPTHLIKTRGQQVTLRCSPISGHKSVSWYQQVLGQGPQFIFQYYEKEERGRGNFPDRFSARQFPNYSSELNVNALLLGDSALYLCASSSRLAGGDTGELFFGEGSRLTVL.

Here the CDR3 DNA reads TGTGCCAGCAGGCGGGTTGACAGGTTCAGTGGAGAGACCCAGTACTTC. Encoded protein: CASRRVDRFSGETQYF. The chain combines TRBV2 with TRBJ2-5; a weak D match, TRBD1 (6 bases). Trimming removed 6 bases at V and 4 bases at J, with 21 bases between. Germline loops: CDR1 SNHLY, CDR2 FYNNEI. This CDR3 has 16 residues. The full variable domain, its missing parts supplied by reference TRBV2 and TRBJ2-5, is EPEVTQTPSHQVTQMGQEVILRCVPISNHLYFYWYRQILGQKVEFLVSFYNNEISEKSEIFDDQFSVERPDGSNFTLKIRSTKLEDSAMYFCASRRVDRFSGETQYFGPGTRLLVL.

A single count supports this clone. The chain recombines TRBV4-1 with TRBJ2-1; 10 positions match TRBD2. The CDR3 is 15 residues long. The junction had 1 base not matched to a gene; V was cut back by 4 bases and J by 1 base. The germline gives CDR1 MGHRA, CDR2 YSYEKL. Written as DNA, the CDR3 is TGCGCCAGCAGCCTGACTAGCGGGTCCTACAATGAGCAGTTCTTC. Encoded protein: CASSLTSGSYNEQFF.

The chain carries TRBV11-2 and TRBJ2-3; D is undetermined. The CDR3 has 18 residues. Germline V gives CDR1 SGHAT, CDR2 FQNNGV. The V end was cut by 2 bases, the J end by 2 bases, with 20 bases between. The CDR3 sequence is CASSLKARSLAATDTQYF. The DNA of the CDR3 is TGTGCCAGCAGCTTAAAGGCCCGTAGCCTCGCCGCCACAGATACGCAGTATTTT.

This chain uses TRBV6-6 with TRBJ1-2; D gene ambiguous. The CDR3 length is 15 residues. Trimming stripped 0 bases from V and 3 bases from J, with 11 bases between. The germline gives CDR1 MNHNY, CDR2 SVGAGI (reference sequence). The CDR3 sequence is CASSYSTGGYYGYTF. CDR3 sequence (DNA): TGTGCCAGCAGTTACTCGACGGGAGGGTACTATGGCTACACCTTC.

The chain recombines TRBV4-2 with TRBJ1-3; D is uncertain. The CDR3 extends over 16 amino acids. Germline CDR1 reads LGHNA; CDR2 reads YNFKEQ. The V gene lost 4 bases and the J gene lost 4 bases, with 17 bases spanning the gap. The CDR3 protein is CASSRTSTGKGNTIYF. CDR3 sequence (DNA): TGTGCCAGCAGCCGGACTTCCACGGGGAAAGGAAACACCATATATTTT.

The chain employs TRBV28 and TRBJ2-7, with TRBD2 as a possible D gene (5 bases). The V end lost 3 bases, the J end lost 2 bases, and 11 bases lay between the germline ends. Germline V lookup: CDR1 MDHEN, CDR2 SYDVKM. The CDR3 sequence is 14 residues long. This chain's CDR3 is CASSLSSGTYEQYF. The CDR3 bases are TGTGCCAGCAGTTTGTCCAGCGGAACCTACGAGCAGTACTTC.

The rearrangement links TRBV28 to TRBJ1-1; no clear D. The germline V and J ends were trimmed by 3 bases and 1 base, with 9 bases remaining between them. CDR1 is MDHEN, CDR2 SYDVKM, per germline. The CDR3 spans 14 residues. For the CDR3, the DNA is TGTGCCAGCAGTTTTTTACGAGGGAACACTGAAGCTTTCTTT. Translating gives CASSFLRGNTEAFF.

This chain uses TRBV15 with TRBJ2-1; no clear D. V was pared by 0 bases and J by 5 bases, with 8 bases between. The CDR3 is 14 residues long. Looked up from germline, CDR1 is LNHNV and CDR2 is YYDKDF (reference sequence). The CDR3 sequence is CATSRDNGDNEQFF. CDR3 sequence (DNA): TGTGCCACCAGCAGAGATAATGGAGACAATGAGCAGTTCTTC.

This clone was found once. The V and J genes are TRBV25-1 and TRBJ1-1; no definite D call. V lost 2 bases and J lost 2, with 18 bases in between. Germline CDR1 and CDR2: MGHDK and SYGVNS. There are 17 residues in the CDR3. This chain's CDR3 is CASSETRTAGHNTEAFF. For the CDR3, the DNA is TGTGCCAGCAGTGAAACTAGGACGGCTGGGCACAACACTGAAGCTTTCTTT.

The chain is built from TRBV3-1 (or the pseudogene TRBV3-2) and TRBJ2-7; D not resolved. The V gene lost 3 bases and the J gene lost 2 bases, with 5 bases spanning the gap. Germline V gene sequence: CDR1 LGHDT, CDR2 YNNKEL (reference sequence). The CDR3 length is 12 residues. CDR3 sequence: CASSHGPYEQYF. The CDR3, as DNA: TGTGCCAGCAGCCATGGCCCCTACGAGCAGTACTTC.

The chain has TRBV5-1 and TRBJ1-1, with D unresolved. The germline V gene has CDR1 SGHRS and CDR2 YFSETQ. Trimming shortened V by 2 bases and J by 3 bases, and 8 bases separated the two germline ends. This CDR3 comprises 13 residues. CDR3 sequence (DNA): TGCGCCAGCAGCTTCGTGGGCTACACTGAAGCTTTCTTT. Its translation is CASSFVGYTEAFF.